A single sample gave rise to the 19 T cell receptor beta chains below, sequenced in a study of CXCR3-negative and CXCR3-positive naive CD8 T cells. Libraries of TRB cDNA were made by 5' RACE and carried UMIs. Following a re-call of the 5' RACE reads, TCRdb has one entry per CDR3 protein and lacks DNA. This table holds thousands of distinct CDR3 sequences. Material: naive CXCR3- CD8+ T cells from blood. Subset noted: CD45RO-CCR7+CD27+CD95- naive CD8+ T cells lacking CXCR3 (TNR3-). The receptors come from a human donor in good health. Some clones in this sample may be carry-over from other donors' samples.

The chain uses TRBV6-5 and TRBJ2-3. The CDR3 is 13 residues long. Germline V CDR1 and CDR2: MNHEY, SVGAGI. CDR3 sequence: CASSYLGTDTQYF.

This clonotype shows up as medium-sized by frequency. The rearrangement joins TRBV12-5 to TRBJ1-1. The CDR3 extends over 12 amino acids. Germline lookup yields CDR1 LGHNT and CDR2 FRNRAP. This CDR3 reads CASGLVAAEAFF.

By frequency, this clonotype registers medium-sized. This sequence joins TRBV10-3 and TRBJ1-2; no DNA is available, so the TRBD1 call from TCRdb remains unchecked. CDR1 and CDR2 (germline): ENHRY, SYGVKD. CDR3 size: 14 residues. The chain's CDR3 is CAIPDPGQAYGYTF.

This clonotype registers medium-sized by frequency. The V and J genes are TRBV13 and TRBJ2-7; with no DNA, the TCRdb D assignment of TRBD2 cannot be verified. Germline loops: CDR1 PRHDT, CDR2 FYEKMQ (reference sequence). The CDR3 runs 16 residues. The CDR3 reads CASSLGASGPSYEQYF.

By frequency, this clonotype registers medium-sized. The chain joins TRBV9 to TRBJ2-1; TCRdb gives TRBD2 as the D gene, but with no DNA this cannot be confirmed. This CDR3 spans 19 amino acids. Looked up from germline, CDR1 is SGDLS and CDR2 is YYNGEE. CDR3 protein: CASSVEGSGRPRPYNEQFF.

The chain is built from TRBV4-1 and TRBJ2-5; TCRdb's D call of TRBD1 is untestable without DNA. The germline CDR1 and CDR2 sequences are MGHRA and YSYEKL. The CDR3 is made up of 15 amino acids. CDR3 sequence: CASSQTSDRGETQYF.

The chain couples TRBV29-1 to TRBJ1-1; TCRdb reports TRBD1, a call that lacks DNA to check it against. The CDR3 totals 14 residues. Germline assignment: CDR1 SQVTM and CDR2 ANQGSEA. The CDR3 is CSVPPGHMKSEAFF.

This clonotype ranks as medium-sized in terms of frequency. The chain links TRBV29-1 to TRBJ2-2; the TRBD1 assignment by TCRdb is unverifiable without DNA. The CDR3 runs to 13 residues. Germline V CDR1 and CDR2: SQVTM, ANQGSEA. CDR3 residues: CSARQANTGELFF.

The genes are TRBV14 and TRBJ2-2. The CDR3 covers 13 residues. Germline-derived CDR1 and CDR2 are SGHDN and FVKESK. CDR3 region: CASSQLSTGELFF.

The chain joins TRBV29-1 to TRBJ1-1; TCRdb gives TRBD1 as the D gene, but with no DNA this cannot be confirmed. Germline lookup yields CDR1 SQVTM and CDR2 ANQGSEA. This CDR3 has 12 amino acids. The CDR3 loop is CSGRTGNTEAFF.

The genes are TRBV12-3 or TRBV12-4 and TRBJ2-3. The CDR3 spans 15 residues. CDR3 residues: CASSFTAASTDTQYF.

This clonotype is labeled medium-sized based on frequency. This sequence joins TRBV30 and TRBJ2-2; TCRdb calls TRBD2, which cannot be checked without DNA. The CDR3 spans 13 residues. CDR1 and CDR2 from the germline V gene are GTSNPN and SVGIG (reference sequence). The CDR3 protein is CAWSTGLTGELFF.

The rearrangement joins TRBV7-2 to TRBJ2-1; the TRBD2 assignment by TCRdb is unverifiable without DNA. The V gene's germline CDR1 is SGHTA and CDR2 FQGNSA. CDR3 size: 17 residues. The CDR3 loop reads CASSSPSGYNGGNEQFF. Complete variable domain (other parts from reference TRBV7-2 and TRBJ2-1): GAGVSQSPSNKVTEKGKDVELRCDPISGHTALYWYRQSLGQGLEFLIYFQGNSAPDKSGLPSDRFSAERTGGSVSTLTIQRTQQEDSAVYLCASSSPSGYNGGNEQFFGPGTRLTVL.

The chain is built from TRBV29-1 and TRBJ2-5. The CDR3 is 11 amino acids. Germline V gene data show CDR1 as SQVTM and CDR2 as ANQGSEA. Here the CDR3 reads CSVETHETQYF.

The gene calls are TRBV20-1 and TRBJ1-2. This CDR3 has 14 amino acids. CDR1 and CDR2 from the germline V gene are DFQATT and SNEGSKA (reference sequence). The CDR3 spells CSARDFGQIYGYTF.

V and J are TRBV19 and TRBJ2-5; the TRBD2 assignment by TCRdb is unverifiable without DNA. CDR3 length: 16 residues. Germline V gene lookup returns CDR1 LNHDA and CDR2 SQIVND (reference sequence). CDR3 amino acids: CASSLPGLAGEETQYF.

J is TRBJ1-1 and V is TRBV12-3 or TRBV12-4; TCRdb selects TRBD1, and the lack of DNA leaves this call unchecked. The CDR3 is made up of 14 amino acids. This CDR3 reads CASSSPLGNTEAFF.

Judged by frequency, this clonotype is medium-sized. The chain has TRBV20-1 and TRBJ2-2; TCRdb indicates TRBD1, and absent DNA this call remains unverified. The CDR3 covers 14 residues. The germline V gene encodes CDR1 DFQATT and CDR2 SNEGSKA (reference sequence). CDR3 sequence: CSATPAGTAGELFF.

The chain has TRBV29-1 and TRBJ2-7; the TCRdb D gene call, TRBD1, has no DNA to confirm it. The CDR3 loop spans 13 amino acids. Germline V lookup: CDR1 SQVTM, CDR2 ANQGSEA. This CDR3 is CSARDSRSYEQYF.